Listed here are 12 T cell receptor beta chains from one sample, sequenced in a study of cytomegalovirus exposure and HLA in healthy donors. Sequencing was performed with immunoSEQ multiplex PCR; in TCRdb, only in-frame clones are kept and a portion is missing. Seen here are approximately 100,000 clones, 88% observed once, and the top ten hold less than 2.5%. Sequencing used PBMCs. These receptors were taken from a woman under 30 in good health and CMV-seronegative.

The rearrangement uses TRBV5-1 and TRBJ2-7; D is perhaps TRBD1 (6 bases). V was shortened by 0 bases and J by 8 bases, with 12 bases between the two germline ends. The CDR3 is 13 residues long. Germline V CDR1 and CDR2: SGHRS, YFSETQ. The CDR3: CASSLDLWGQQYF. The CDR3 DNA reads TGCGCCAGCAGCTTGGATCTCTGGGGGCAGCAGTACTTC.

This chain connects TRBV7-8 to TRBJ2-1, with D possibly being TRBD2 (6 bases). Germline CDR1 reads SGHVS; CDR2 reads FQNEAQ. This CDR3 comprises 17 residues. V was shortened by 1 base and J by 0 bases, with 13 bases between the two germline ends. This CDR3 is CASSLVGSRYSYNEQFF. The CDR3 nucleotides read TGTGCCAGCAGCTTAGTCGGGAGCCGGTACTCCTACAATGAGCAGTTCTTC. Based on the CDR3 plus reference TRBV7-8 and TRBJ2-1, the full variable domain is GAGVSQSPRYKVAKRGQDVALRCDPISGHVSLFWYQQALGQGPEFLTYFQNEAQLDKSGLPSDRFFAERPEGSVSTLKIQRTQQEDSAVYLCASSLVGSRYSYNEQFFGPGTRLTVL.

The CDR3 region has the DNA TGTGCCAGCAGCTTGGGGGGACTAGCTGCCCGCGAGCAGTACTTC. Protein sequence: CASSLGGLAAREQYF. The chain is built from TRBV5-6 and TRBJ2-7; TRBD2 matches 9 bases. With 0 bases clipped from V and 6 bases from J, the junction kept 7 bases outside the gene matches. This CDR3 is 15 amino acids long. Germline V gene sequence: CDR1 SGHDT, CDR2 YYEEEE. Using reference TRBV5-6 and TRBJ2-7 for the parts outside the CDR3, the full variable domain is DAGVTQSPTHLIKTRGQQVTLRCSPKSGHDTVSWYQQALGQGPQFIFQYYEEEERQRGNFPDRFSGHQFPNYSSELNVNALLLGDSALYLCASSLGGLAAREQYFGPGTRLTVT.

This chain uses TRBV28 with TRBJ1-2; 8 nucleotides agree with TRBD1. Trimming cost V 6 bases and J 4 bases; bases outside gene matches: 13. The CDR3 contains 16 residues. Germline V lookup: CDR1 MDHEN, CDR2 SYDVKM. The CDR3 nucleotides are TGTGCCAGCAGGTTACCGGGCCGAACAGGGGGCTATGGCTACACCTTC. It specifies CASRLPGRTGGYGYTF.

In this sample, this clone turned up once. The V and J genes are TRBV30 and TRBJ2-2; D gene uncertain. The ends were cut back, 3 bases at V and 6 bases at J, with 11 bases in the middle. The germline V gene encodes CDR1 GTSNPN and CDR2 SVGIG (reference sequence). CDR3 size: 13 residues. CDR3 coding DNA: TGTGCCTGGAGGGGCCTATGGGCCGGGGAGCTGTTTTTT. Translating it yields CAWRGLWAGELFF.

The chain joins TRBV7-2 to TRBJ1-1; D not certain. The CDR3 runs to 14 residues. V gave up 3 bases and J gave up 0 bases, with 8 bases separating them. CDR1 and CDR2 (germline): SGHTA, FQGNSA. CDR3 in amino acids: CASSFFGVNTEAFF. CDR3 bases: TGTGCCAGCAGCTTCTTCGGAGTGAACACTGAAGCTTTCTTT.

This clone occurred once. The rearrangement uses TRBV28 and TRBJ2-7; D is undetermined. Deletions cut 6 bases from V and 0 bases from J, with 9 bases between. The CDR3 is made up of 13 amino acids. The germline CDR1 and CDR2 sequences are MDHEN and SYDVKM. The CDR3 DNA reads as TGTGCCAGCAGGGAACAGAGCTCCTACGAGCAGTACTTC. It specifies CASREQSSYEQYF.

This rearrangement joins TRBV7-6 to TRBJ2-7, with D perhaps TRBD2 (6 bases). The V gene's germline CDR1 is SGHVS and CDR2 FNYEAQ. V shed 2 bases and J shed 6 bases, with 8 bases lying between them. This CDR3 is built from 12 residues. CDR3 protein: CASSLLGGEQYF. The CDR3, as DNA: TGTGCCAGCAGCTTACTGGGAGGCGAGCAGTACTTC.

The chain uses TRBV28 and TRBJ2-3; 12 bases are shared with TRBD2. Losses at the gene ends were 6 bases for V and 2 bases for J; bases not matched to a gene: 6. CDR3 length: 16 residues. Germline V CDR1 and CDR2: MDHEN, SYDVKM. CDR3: CASSRRLAGATDTQYF. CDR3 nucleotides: TGTGCCAGCAGCCGACGACTAGCGGGAGCCACAGATACGCAGTATTTT. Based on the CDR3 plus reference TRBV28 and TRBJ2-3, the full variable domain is DVKVTQSSRYLVKRTGEKVFLECVQDMDHENMFWYRQDPGLGLRLIYFSYDVKMKEKGDIPEGYSVSREKKERFSLILESASTNQTSMYLCASSRRLAGATDTQYFGPGTRLTVL.

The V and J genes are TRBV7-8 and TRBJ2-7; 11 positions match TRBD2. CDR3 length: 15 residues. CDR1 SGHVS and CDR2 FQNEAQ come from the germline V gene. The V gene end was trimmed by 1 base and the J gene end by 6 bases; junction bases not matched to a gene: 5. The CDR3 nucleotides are TGTGCCAGCAGCTTAGATGATAGCGGGGGGGGCGAGCAGTACTTC. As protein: CASSLDDSGGGEQYF.

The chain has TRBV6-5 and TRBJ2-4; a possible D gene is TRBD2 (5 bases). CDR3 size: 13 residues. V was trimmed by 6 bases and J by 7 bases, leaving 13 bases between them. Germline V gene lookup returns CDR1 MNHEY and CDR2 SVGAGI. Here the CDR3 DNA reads TGTGCCAGCAGGGGTCCCCCGGGGAACATTCAGTACTTC. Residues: CASRGPPGNIQYF.

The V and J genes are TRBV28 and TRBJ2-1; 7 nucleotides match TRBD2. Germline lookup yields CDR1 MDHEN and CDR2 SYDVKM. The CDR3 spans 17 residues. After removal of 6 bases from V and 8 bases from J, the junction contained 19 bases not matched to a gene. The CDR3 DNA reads TGTGCCAGCAGCTCGGCCCGGGAGGAGAGGGCGGTCTATGAGCAGTTCTTC. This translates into CASSSAREERAVYEQFF.